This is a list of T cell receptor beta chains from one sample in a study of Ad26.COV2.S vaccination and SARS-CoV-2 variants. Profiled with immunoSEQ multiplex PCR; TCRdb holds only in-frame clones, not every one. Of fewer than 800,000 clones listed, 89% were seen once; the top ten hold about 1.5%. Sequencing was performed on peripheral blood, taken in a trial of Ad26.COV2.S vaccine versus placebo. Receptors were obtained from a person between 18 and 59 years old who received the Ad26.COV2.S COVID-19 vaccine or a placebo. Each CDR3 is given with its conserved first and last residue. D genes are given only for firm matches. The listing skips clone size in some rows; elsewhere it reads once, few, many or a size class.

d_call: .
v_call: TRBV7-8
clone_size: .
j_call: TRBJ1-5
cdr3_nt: TGTGCCAGCAGCTCGGCCAGGGGAATTCAGCCCCAGCATTTT
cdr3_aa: CASSSARGIQPQHF

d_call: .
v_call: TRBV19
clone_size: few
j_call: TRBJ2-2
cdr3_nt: TGTGCCAGTAGTATCAGGCACACCGGGGAGCTGTTTTTT
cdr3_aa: CASSIRHTGELFF

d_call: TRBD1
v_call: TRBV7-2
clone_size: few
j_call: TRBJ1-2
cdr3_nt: TGTGCCAGCAGTCGCAGGGACAGGGATCCTAGTGGCTACACCTTC
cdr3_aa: CASSRRDRDPSGYTF

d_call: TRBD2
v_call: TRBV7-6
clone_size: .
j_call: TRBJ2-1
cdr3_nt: TGTGCCAGCAGCTTCTTTTATCTAGCGGGGGGGCAAGGGAATGAGCAGTTCTTC
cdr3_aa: CASSFFYLAGGQGNEQFF

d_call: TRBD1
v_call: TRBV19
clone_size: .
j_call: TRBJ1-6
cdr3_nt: TGTGCCAGTAGGGACAGGGATTCCTATAATTCACCCCTCCACTTT
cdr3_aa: CASRDRDSYNSPLHF

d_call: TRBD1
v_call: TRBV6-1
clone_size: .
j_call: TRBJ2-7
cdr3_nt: TGTGCCAGCACCGGGACAGGGATCTACGAGCAGTACTTC
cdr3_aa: CASTGTGIYEQYF

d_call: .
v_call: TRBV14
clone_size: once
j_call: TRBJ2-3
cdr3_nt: TGTGCCAGCATGGATAGCGGATCTCGCACAGATACGCAGTATTTT
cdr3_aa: CASMDSGSRTDTQYF

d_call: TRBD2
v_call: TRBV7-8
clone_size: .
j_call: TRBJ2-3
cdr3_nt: TGTGCCAGCAGCTTAGGGGGGGGACTCACAGATACGCAGTATTTT
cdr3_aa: CASSLGGGLTDTQYF

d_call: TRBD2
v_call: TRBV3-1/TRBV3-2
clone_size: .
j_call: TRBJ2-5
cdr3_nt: TGTGCCAGCAGCCCCTCCAGCGGGGGGGAGACCCAGTACTTC
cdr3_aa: CASSPSSGGETQYF

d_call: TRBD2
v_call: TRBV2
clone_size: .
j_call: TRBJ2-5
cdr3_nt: TGTGCCAGCAGTCGGAGGACGGGAGGGGAGACCCAGTACTTC
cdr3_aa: CASSRRTGGETQYF

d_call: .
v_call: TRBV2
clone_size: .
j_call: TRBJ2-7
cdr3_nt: TGTGCCAGCAGTGAAGCGGGCCTACTGAGCTCCTACGAGCAGTACTTC
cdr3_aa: CASSEAGLLSSYEQYF

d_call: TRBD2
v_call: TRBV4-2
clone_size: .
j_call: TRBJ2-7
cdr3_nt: TGTGCCAGCAGCCAAGGCCCCGAGGCGGGGGGGTTCTCCTACGAGCAGTACTTC
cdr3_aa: CASSQGPEAGGFSYEQYF

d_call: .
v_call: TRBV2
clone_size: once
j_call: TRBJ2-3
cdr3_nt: TGTGCCAGCAGTGACCAGCAGCTTAGGGATACGCAGTATTTT
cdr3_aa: CASSDQQLRDTQYF

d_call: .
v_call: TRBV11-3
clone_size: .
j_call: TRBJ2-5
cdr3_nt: TGTGCCAGCAGCCCCCAAAAGTTGTACCAAGAGACCCAGTACTTC
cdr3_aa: CASSPQKLYQETQYF

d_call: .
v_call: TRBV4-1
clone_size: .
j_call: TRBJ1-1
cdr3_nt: TGCGCCAGCAGCCATAAAGAGCACACTGAAGCTTTCTTT
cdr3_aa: CASSHKEHTEAFF

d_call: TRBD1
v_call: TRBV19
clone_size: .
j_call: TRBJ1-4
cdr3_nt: TGTGCCAGTAGTATAGGACAGGGGCGCGTTGAAAAACTGTTTTTT
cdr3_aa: CASSIGQGRVEKLFF

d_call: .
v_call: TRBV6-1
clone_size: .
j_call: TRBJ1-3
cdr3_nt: TGTGCCAGCAGTGAAGGGGGTCTCTCTGGAAACACCATATATTTT
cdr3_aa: CASSEGGLSGNTIYF

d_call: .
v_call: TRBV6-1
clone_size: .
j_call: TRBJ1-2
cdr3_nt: TGTGCCAGCAGTGATTGGCAGGAAAACTATGGCTACACCTTC
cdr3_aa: CASSDWQENYGYTF

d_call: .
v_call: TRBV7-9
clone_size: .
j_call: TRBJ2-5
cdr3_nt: TGTGCCAGCAGCTTCCTGGTCGTGGGGACCCAGTACTTC
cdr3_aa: CASSFLVVGTQYF